Sequencing of this T cell receptor beta chain was carried out in a study of Graves' ophthalmopathy and Graves' hyperthyroidism (dated by TCRdb to 2016 to 2019). For the study in its entirety: Peripheral blood samples were taken at the time of initial diagnosis, before any treatment was given. To explore V-J signatures distinguishing ophthalmopathy from hyperthyroidism, a discovery set of about a hundred patients (roughly 42 ophthalmopathy, over 55 stable hyperthyroidism) was enrolled. In more than 5 hyperthyroidism patients, the T-cell repertoire of thyroid tissue was compared with the T-cell repertoire of blood. In total, 135 blood samples were TCR-sequenced: around 42 ophthalmopathy, under 85 hyperthyroidism and some 17 hyperthyroidism-to-ophthalmopathy patients. An independent validation cohort was composed of some 19 hyperthyroidism patients and about 16 patients who later progressed from hyperthyroidism to ophthalmopathy. After sampling, hyperthyroidism patients received methimazole starting at 30 mg daily, and ophthalmopathy patients received high-dose intravenous methylprednisolone. TCR beta repertoire signatures were used to distinguish Graves' ophthalmopathy from Graves' hyperthyroidism and to predict progression to ophthalmopathy. What the research found in general, with its limitations: Most expanded thyroid clonotypes with a frequency above 0.001 also appeared in blood, which suggests that blood repertoires may reflect the immune response in the thyroid. In cross-validation, the 13-signature model distinguished ophthalmopathy from stable hyperthyroidism with 87.88% sensitivity and about 81% specificity, while in the test set the corresponding values were 80% and 75%. In validation, the model predicted ophthalmopathy progression with about 70% sensitivity and 72.22% specificity; eleven to twelve predicted patients were CT-confirmed with GO in a median of about 6.2 months. No statistical method was used to set the sample size in advance, and the investigators knew which group each participant was assigned to.

This clonotype was counted ten times or more. Its antigen remains undetermined. The record has no base qualities; no much larger clone is one base away. For repertoire sequencing, TCR beta CDR3 regions were amplified from RNA transcripts. A first-round RT-PCR used HTBI primers with the Qiagen OneStep RT-PCR kit, followed by a second-round multiplex PCR, size selection and purification. Libraries were sequenced paired-end with 100 bp reads on an Illumina HiSeq2000. Processing in the source paper ran as follows. Reads were processed with SOAPnuke, discarding reads with adapters, uncalled bases, mean Phred below 15, or no exact constant-primer or identifier match. COPE v1.2.5 was used to merge the high-quality paired reads. Clonotypes were defined as unique nucleotide sequences and were aligned to IMGT TRB V, D and J references using MiTCR v1.1. Analysis was restricted to V-J combinations with a frequency above 0.0001, which covered roughly 99% of repertoires. A TCR clonal expansion and chaos score per V-J combination was defined as the ratio of F50 clonal expansion to chaos observed in the TCRdist matrix. Welch's t-statistics and random forest were used to reduce the features to 10 to 15 V-J combinations, which were then used as input to a naive Bayes classifier. The Morisita-Horn index was used to measure how similar the thyroid and blood repertoires were. Using fastp trimming at Q25 and MiXCR clonotype assembly, TCRdb reanalyzed the public sequencing data and kept in-frame beta chains. Duplicate CDR3 protein sequences are folded into a single record with the most common DNA and genes. The V and J calls and clone size come from TCRdb's table, not from the authors' own analysis. Here the sample has 300,000 to 400,000 distinct CDR3 sequences; about a sixth occur a single time. The top ten clones comprise about 12% of the sample.

The ophthalmopathy patients had moderately to severely active disease, with a Clinical Activity Score of 3 or higher, a NOSPECS grade of 4 or higher, and a disease duration of less than 3 months. Patients with other autoimmune diseases, uncontrolled infections, pregnancy or lactation were excluded from the study. Diagnosis relied on clinical symptoms, serum thyroxine, TRAb, thyroid ultrasound and orbital computed tomography. Ficoll-Paque density gradient centrifugation was used to isolate PBMCs from approximately 10 ml of fresh peripheral blood. Total RNA was extracted with Trizol reagent and quality-checked on an Agilent 2100 Bioanalyzer. According to the germline V gene (reference sequence), CDR1 reads GTSNPN and CDR2 reads SVGIG. The V and J ends are trimmed by 3 bases and 9 bases, leaving 18 bases between them. From cysteine to phenylalanine, the CDR3 is 13 amino acids long. Only the CDR3 region is kept as DNA, spanning 39 bases read in frame from base 1.

This chain joins TRBV30 to TRBJ2-7; a confident D gene designation cannot be given. This TCR was recovered from an adult man with Graves' ophthalmopathy. Material for sequencing was peripheral blood. The DNA is TGTGCCTGGAGCCCCGGTGCCCAATCATGGCAGTACTTC. It translates as CAWSPGAQSWQYF.